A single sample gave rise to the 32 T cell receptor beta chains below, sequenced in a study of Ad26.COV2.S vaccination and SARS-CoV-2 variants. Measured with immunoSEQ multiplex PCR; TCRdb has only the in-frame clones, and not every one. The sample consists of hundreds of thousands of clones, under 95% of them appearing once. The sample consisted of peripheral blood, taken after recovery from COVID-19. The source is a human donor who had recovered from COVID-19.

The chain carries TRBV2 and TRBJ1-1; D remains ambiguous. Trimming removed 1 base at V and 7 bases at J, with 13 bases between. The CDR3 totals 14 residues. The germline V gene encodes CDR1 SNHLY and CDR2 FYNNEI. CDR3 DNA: TGTGCCAGCAGTGAAGGGTCCTTCTGGAGTGAAGCTTTCTTT. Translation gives CASSEGSFWSEAFF.

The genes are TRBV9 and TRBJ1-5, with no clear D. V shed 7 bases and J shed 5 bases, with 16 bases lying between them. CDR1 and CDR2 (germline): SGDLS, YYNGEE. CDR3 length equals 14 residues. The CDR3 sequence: CASSNDANHQPQHF. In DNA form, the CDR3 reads TGTGCCAGCTCCAACGACGCAAATCATCAGCCCCAGCATTTT. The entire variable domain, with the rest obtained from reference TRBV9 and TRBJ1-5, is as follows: DSGVTQTPKHLITATGQRVTLRCSPRSGDLSVYWYQQSLDQGLQFLIQYYNGEERAKGNILERFSAQQFPDLHSELNLSSLELGDSALYFCASSNDANHQPQHFGDGTRLSIL.

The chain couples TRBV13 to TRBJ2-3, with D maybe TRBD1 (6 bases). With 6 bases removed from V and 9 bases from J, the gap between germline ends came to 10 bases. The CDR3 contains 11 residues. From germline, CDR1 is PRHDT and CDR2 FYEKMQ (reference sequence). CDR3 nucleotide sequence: TGTGCCAGCAGTCCCGGACAGACGCAGTATTTT. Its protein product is CASSPGQTQYF.

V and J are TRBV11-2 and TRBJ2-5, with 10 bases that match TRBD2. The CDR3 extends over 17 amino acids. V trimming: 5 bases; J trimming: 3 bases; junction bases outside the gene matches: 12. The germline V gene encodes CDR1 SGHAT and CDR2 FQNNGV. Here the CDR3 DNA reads TGTGCCAGCAGCCCCAACCTGGGGCTAGCGGGGGAAGAGACCCAGTACTTC. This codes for CASSPNLGLAGEETQYF.

CDR3 region: CSVETGVNQPQHF. Written as DNA, the CDR3 is TGCAGCGTGGAAACAGGGGTAAATCAGCCCCAGCATTTT. The chain recombines TRBV29-1 with TRBJ1-5; 7 bases are a match to TRBD1. The CDR3 is made up of 13 amino acids. Germline V CDR1 and CDR2: SQVTM, ANQGSEA. V gave up 6 bases and J gave up 4 bases; unmatched junction bases: 6.

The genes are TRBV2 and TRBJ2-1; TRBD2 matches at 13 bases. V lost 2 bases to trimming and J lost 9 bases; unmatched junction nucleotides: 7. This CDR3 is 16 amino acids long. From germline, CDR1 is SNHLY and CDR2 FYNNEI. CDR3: CASSESLAGGLGEQFF. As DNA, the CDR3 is TGTGCCAGCAGTGAATCACTAGCGGGGGGGCTGGGTGAGCAGTTCTTC.

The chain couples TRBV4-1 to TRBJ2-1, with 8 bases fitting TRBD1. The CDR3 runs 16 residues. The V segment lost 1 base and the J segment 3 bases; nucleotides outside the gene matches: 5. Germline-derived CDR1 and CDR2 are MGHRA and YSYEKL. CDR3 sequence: CASSQVGQGVYNEQFF. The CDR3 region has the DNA TGCGCCAGCAGCCAAGTAGGACAGGGAGTCTACAATGAGCAGTTCTTC.

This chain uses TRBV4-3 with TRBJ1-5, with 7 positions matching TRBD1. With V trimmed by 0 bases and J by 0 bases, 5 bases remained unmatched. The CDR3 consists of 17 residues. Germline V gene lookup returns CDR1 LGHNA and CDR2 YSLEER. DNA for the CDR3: TGCGCCAGCAGCCAAGAAAGGGGGCAGGGTAGCAATCAGCCCCAGCATTTT. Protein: CASSQERGQGSNQPQHF.

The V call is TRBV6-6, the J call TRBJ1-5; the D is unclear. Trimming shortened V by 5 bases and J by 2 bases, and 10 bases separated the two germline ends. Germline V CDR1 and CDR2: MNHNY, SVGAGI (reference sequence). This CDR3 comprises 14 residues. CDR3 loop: CASSLPPRNQPQHF. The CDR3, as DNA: TGTGCCAGCAGTCTCCCACCTCGCAATCAGCCCCAGCATTTT.

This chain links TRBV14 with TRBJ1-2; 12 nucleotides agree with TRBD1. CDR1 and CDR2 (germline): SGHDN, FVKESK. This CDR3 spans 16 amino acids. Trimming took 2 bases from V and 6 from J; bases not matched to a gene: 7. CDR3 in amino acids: CASSQIWDRGRDGYTF. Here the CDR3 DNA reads TGTGCCAGCAGCCAAATCTGGGACAGGGGGCGCGATGGCTACACCTTC.

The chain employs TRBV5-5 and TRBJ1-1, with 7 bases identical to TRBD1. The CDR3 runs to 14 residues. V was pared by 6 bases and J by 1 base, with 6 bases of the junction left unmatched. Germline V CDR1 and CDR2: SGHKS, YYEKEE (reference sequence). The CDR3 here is CASNPQGTNTEAFF. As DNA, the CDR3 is TGTGCCAGCAACCCACAGGGGACGAACACTGAAGCTTTCTTT.

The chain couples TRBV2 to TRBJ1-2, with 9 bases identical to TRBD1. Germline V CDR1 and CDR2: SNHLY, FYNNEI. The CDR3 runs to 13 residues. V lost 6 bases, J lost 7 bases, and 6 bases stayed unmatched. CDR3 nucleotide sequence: TGTGCCAGCAGGCCGGACAGGGGCGGTGGCTACACCTTC. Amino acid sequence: CASRPDRGGGYTF.

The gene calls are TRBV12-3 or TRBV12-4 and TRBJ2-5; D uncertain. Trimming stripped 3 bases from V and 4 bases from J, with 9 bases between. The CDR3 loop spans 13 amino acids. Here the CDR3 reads CASSLLAVETQYF. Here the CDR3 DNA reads TGTGCCAGCAGTTTGTTGGCGGTAGAGACCCAGTACTTC.

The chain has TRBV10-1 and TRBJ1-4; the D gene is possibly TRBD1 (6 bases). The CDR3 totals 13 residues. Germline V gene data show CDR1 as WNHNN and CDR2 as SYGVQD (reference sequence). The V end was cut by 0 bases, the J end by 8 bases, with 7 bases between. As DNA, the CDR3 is TGCGCCAGCAGTGAGTCGAGGGGGGAAAAACTGTTTTTT. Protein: CASSESRGEKLFF.

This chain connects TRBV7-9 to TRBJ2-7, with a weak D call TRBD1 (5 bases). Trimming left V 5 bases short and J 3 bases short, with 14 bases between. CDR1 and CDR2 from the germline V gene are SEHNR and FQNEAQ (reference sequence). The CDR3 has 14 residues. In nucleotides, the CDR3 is TGTGCCAGCAGCCGAGCAGGGTTCGACTACGAGCAGTACTTC. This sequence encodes CASSRAGFDYEQYF. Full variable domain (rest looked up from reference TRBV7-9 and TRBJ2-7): DTGVSQNPRHKITKRGQNVTFRCDPISEHNRLYWYRQTLGQGPEFLTYFQNEAQLEKSRLLSDRFSAERPKGSFSTLEIQRTEQGDSAMYLCASSRAGFDYEQYFGPGTRLTVT.

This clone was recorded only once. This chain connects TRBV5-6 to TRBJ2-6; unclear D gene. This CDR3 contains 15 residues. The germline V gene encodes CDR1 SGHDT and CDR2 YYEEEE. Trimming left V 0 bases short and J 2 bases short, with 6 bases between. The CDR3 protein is CASSLGPTGANVLTF. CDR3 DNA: TGTGCCAGCAGCTTGGGGCCAACTGGGGCCAACGTCCTGACTTTC. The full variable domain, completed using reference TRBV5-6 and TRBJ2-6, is DAGVTQSPTHLIKTRGQQVTLRCSPKSGHDTVSWYQQALGQGPQFIFQYYEEEERQRGNFPDRFSGHQFPNYSSELNVNALLLGDSALYLCASSLGPTGANVLTFGAGSRLTVL.

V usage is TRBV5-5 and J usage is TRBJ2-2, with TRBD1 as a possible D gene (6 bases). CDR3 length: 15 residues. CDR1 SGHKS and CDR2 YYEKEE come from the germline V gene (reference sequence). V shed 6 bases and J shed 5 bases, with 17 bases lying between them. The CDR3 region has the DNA TGTGCCAGCACTCAACAGGGCCCACAGACCGGGGAGCTGTTTTTT. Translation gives CASTQQGPQTGELFF.

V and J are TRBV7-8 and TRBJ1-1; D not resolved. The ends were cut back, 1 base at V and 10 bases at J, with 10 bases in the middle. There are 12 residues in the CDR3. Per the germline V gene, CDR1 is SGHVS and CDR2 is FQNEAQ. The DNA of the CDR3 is TGTGCCAGCAGCTTAGTGGGTGCGGGAGCTTTCTTT. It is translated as CASSLVGAGAFF.

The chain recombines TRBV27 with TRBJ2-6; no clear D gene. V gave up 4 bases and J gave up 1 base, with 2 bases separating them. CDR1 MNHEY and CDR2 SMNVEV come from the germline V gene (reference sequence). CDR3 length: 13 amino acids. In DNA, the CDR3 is TGTGCCAGCAGTTGGTCTGGGGCCAACGTCCTGACTTTC. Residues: CASSWSGANVLTF.

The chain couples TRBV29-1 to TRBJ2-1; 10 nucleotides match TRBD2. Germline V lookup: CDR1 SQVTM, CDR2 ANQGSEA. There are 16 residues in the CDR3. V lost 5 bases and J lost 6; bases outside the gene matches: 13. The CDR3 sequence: CSVNRGLAGVGNEQFF. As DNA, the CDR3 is TGCAGCGTTAACCGGGGGCTAGCGGGGGTTGGCAATGAGCAGTTCTTC.

CDR3 residues: CASSGGTLNQPQHF. The CDR3 DNA reads as TGTGCCAGCAGCGGAGGGACACTCAATCAGCCCCAGCATTTT. The V and J genes are TRBV5-8 and TRBJ1-5; possible D gene TRBD1, 6 bases. The CDR3 has 14 residues. Per germline, CDR1 SGHTS and CDR2 YDEGEE. V lost 4 bases and J 3 bases, leaving 11 bases between the germline ends. The variable domain in full, with the rest retrieved from reference TRBV5-8 and TRBJ1-5, is EAGVTQSPTHLIKTRGQQATLRCSPISGHTSVYWYQQALGLGLQFLLWYDEGEERNRGNFPPRFSGRQFPNYSSELNVNALELEDSALYLCASSGGTLNQPQHFGDGTRLSIL.

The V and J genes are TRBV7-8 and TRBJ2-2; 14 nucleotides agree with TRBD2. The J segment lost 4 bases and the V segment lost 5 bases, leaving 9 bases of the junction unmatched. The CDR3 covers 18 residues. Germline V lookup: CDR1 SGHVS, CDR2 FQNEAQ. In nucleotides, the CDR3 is TGTGCCAGCAGCGCAGGACTAGCGGGGGGCCGGGGCACCGGGGAGCTGTTTTTT. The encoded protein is CASSAGLAGGRGTGELFF.

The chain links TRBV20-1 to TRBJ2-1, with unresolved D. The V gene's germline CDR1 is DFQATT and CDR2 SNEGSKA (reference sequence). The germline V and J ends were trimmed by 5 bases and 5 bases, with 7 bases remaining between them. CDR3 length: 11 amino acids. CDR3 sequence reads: CSAFTDNEQFF. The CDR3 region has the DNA TGCAGTGCTTTTACCGACAATGAGCAGTTCTTC.

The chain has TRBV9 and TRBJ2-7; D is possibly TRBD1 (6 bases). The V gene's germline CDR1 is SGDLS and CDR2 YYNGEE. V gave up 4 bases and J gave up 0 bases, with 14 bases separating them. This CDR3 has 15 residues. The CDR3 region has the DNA TGTGCCAGCAGCCGGGCAGGGGTCTTCTCCTACGAGCAGTACTTC. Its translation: CASSRAGVFSYEQYF.

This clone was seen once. This CDR3 reads CASSQTERGHGLQETQYF. The CDR3 DNA is TGCGCCAGCAGCCAAACCGAGAGGGGACACGGGTTACAAGAGACCCAGTACTTC. V usage is TRBV4-1 and J usage is TRBJ2-5, with D possibly being TRBD1 (6 bases). Per germline, CDR1 MGHRA and CDR2 YSYEKL. The CDR3 totals 18 residues. Deletions cut 2 bases from V and 2 bases from J, with 21 bases between.

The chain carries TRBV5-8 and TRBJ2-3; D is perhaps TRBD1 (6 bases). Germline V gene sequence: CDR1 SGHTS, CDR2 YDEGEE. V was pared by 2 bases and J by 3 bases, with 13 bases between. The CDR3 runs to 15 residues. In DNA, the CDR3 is TGTGCCAGCAGCTTTCTCCGGGACAAAACAGATACGCAGTATTTT. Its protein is CASSFLRDKTDTQYF.

CDR3 sequence reads: CASSFSGGAHEQFF. CDR3 bases: TGTGCCAGCAGCTTTAGCGGGGGGGCGCATGAGCAGTTCTTC. V usage is TRBV7-9 and J usage is TRBJ2-1; 11 nucleotides line up with TRBD2. Germline V CDR1 and CDR2: SEHNR, FQNEAQ (reference sequence). The J segment lost 8 bases and the V segment lost 3 bases, leaving 3 bases of the junction unmatched. CDR3 length: 14 amino acids.

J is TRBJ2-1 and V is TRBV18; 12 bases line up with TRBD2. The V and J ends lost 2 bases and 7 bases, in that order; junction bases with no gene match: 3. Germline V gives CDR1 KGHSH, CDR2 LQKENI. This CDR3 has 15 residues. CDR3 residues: CASSPGLAGQNEQFF. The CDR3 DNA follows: TGTGCCAGCTCACCAGGACTAGCGGGGCAAAATGAGCAGTTCTTC.

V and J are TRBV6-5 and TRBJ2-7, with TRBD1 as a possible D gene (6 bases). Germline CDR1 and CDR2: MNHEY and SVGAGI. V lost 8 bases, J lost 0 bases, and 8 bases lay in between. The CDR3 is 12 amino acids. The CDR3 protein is CASGTPSYEQYF. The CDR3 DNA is TGTGCCAGCGGGACACCCTCCTACGAGCAGTACTTC.

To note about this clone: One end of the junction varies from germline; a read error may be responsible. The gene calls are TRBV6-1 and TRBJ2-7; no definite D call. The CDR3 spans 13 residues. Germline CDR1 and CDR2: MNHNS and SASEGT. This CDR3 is CASSEEVSTNQRF. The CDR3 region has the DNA TGTGCCAGCAGTGAAGAGGTGTCCACCAACCAACGCTTC.

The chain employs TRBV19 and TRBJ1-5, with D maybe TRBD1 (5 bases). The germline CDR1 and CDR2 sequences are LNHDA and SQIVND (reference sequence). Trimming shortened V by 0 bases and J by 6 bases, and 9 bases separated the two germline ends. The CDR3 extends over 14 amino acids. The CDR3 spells CASSIDGGFQPQHF. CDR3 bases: TGTGCCAGTAGTATAGATGGGGGGTTTCAGCCCCAGCATTTT.

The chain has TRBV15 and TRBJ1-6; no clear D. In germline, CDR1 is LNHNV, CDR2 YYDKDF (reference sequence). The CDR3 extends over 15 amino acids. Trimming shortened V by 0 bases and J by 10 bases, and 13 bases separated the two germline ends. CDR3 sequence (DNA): TGTGCCACCAGCAGAGACCGGGTAGGAAACTCACCCCTCCACTTT. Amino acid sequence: CATSRDRVGNSPLHF.